This T cell receptor (beta chain) stems from a study of blood T cells in healthy people across ages. Alongside a J-beta primer mix, a sample-barcoded 5' primer served in a second PCR lasting roughly 6 to 11 cycles. From the 5' RACE reads, TCRdb called clonotypes with MiXCR, one entry per CDR3 protein. The sample carries roughly 930,000 distinct CDR3 sequences, 45% to 50% recorded once. This clonotype originated in a young man in good health. The source material was blood.

CDR3 in amino acids: CASRGGAENTEAFF. CDR3 bases: TGTGCCAGCAGAGGGGGGGCGGAGAACACTGAAGCTTTCTTT. The rearrangement joins TRBV6-1 to TRBJ1-1; perhaps TRBD1 as D (6 bases). Germline values: CDR1 MNHNS, CDR2 SASEGT. V lost 6 bases to trimming and J lost 1 base, with 12 bases between them. CDR3 size: 14 residues.